One TCR beta chain is described in this entry. Its antigen is as yet unknown. One entry per CDR3 protein, called by TCRdb with MiXCR from the reads. The data hold about 310,000 distinct CDR3 sequences, with 25% observed a single time. This sample was taken from a study of T cell repertoires in cytomegalovirus infection. Sequences were derived from cultured PBMCs, sampled from culture after CMV antigen stimulation. The TCR was taken from a human donor in good health (CMV status not recorded). Some clones in this sample may be carry-over from other donors' samples.

The CDR3 region is CATQSRYGYTF. The CDR3 DNA reads as TGTGCCACCCAATCCCGCTATGGCTACACCTTC. This chain links TRBV6-1 with TRBJ1-2; D is undetermined. From germline, CDR1 is MNHNS and CDR2 SASEGT. The CDR3 totals 11 residues. Between the trimmed V and J ends, which lost 10 bases and 4 bases, there was a span of 10 bases.